This T cell receptor (beta chain) was obtained from a study of blood T cell repertoires in COVID-19. Overall study: Nucleic acid was either cDNA or gDNA, and it came from T cells, B-cell-depleted T cells, or PBMCs.

CDR3 length equals 16 residues. Trimming at V came to 0 bases and at J to 7 bases, leaving 9 bases not matched to a gene. Germline assignment: CDR1 ENHRY and CDR2 SYGVKD. TCRdb's copy holds only in-frame clones and misses some; the assay was immunoSEQ multiplex PCR. The sample consists of roughly 250,000 clones, over 80% of them appearing once. V is TRBV10-3 and J is TRBJ1-1; 9 bases are shared with TRBD1. The clonotype originates from a human donor in a cohort exposed to, infected with or recovered from COVID-19 (not recorded which). The donor label of this sample is uncertain. Sequenced input: PBMCs or T cells enriched from blood (not recorded which). The CDR3 sequence is CAISESTGGQGNEAFF. The CDR3 DNA follows: TGTGCCATCAGTGAGTCGACAGGGGGACAGGGCAATGAAGCTTTCTTT.